This entry lists 27 T cell receptor beta chains sequenced from one sample in a study of cytomegalovirus exposure and HLA in healthy donors. The study ran its PCR with 60 Vbeta and 13 Jbeta primers. TCRdb's table, derived via immunoSEQ multiplex PCR, lists solely in-frame clones and lacks some. The table records about 140,000 clones, roughly 80% of them present only once. The sample comprised PBMCs. The receptors derive from a male donor in good health and CMV-seronegative.

This chain connects TRBV19 to TRBJ2-2; TRBD1 is a possible D gene (6 bases). Between the trimmed V and J ends, which lost 5 bases and 6 bases, there was a span of 13 bases. The CDR3 contains 14 residues. CDR1 is LNHDA, CDR2 SQIVND, per germline (reference sequence). The CDR3 DNA follows: TGTGCCAGTAGTGAAGTTGGGGGCGCCGGGGAGCTGTTTTTT. This codes for CASSEVGGAGELFF.

This chain joins TRBV15 and TRBJ1-5, with D perhaps matching TRBD1 (5 bases). The CDR3 totals 15 residues. Germline CDR1 is LNHNV and CDR2 is YYDKDF (reference sequence). Trimming left V 0 bases short and J 8 bases short, with 14 bases between. This CDR3 is CATSRDIRVGEPQHF. In DNA, the CDR3 is TGTGCCACCAGCAGAGATATCAGGGTTGGGGAGCCCCAGCATTTT.

A remark on this clone: Other DNA sequences of this sample code for an identical CDR3. This chain connects TRBV4-2 to TRBJ1-2; tentatively, D is TRBD1 (6 bases). This CDR3 spans 16 amino acids. Per the germline V gene, CDR1 is LGHNA and CDR2 is YNFKEQ. Trimming pared 3 bases from V and 10 bases from J, leaving 24 bases between. CDR3 amino acids: CASSQERTGGPHLYTF. The CDR3 region has the DNA TGTGCCAGCAGCCAGGAGCGAACGGGGGGCCCTCATCTCTACACCTTC.

V gene TRBV19 combines with J gene TRBJ1-1; 8 bases fit TRBD1. The CDR3 spans 11 residues. Trimming at V came to 7 bases and at J to 7 bases, leaving 2 bases not matched to a gene. The germline V gene encodes CDR1 LNHDA and CDR2 SQIVND (reference sequence). CDR3 amino acids: CASTGTGEAFF. CDR3 bases: TGTGCCAGTACCGGGACAGGTGAAGCTTTCTTT.

The chain has TRBV11-2 and TRBJ1-3; D remains ambiguous. Germline V CDR1 and CDR2: SGHAT, FQNNGV. The V gene lost 1 base and the J gene lost 0 bases, with 10 bases spanning the gap. The CDR3 consists of 16 residues. The CDR3 DNA reads TGTGCCAGCAGCTTAGTTCGGGGTCGCTCTGGAAACACCATATATTTT. Translated: CASSLVRGRSGNTIYF.

The chain has TRBV19 and TRBJ1-2, with a tentative D call TRBD1 (5 bases). CDR1 is LNHDA, CDR2 SQIVND, per germline (reference sequence). CDR3 size: 14 residues. V lost 6 bases and J lost 2, with 13 bases in between. The CDR3 loop is CASSDSSRNYGYTF. In DNA, the CDR3 is TGTGCCAGTAGCGACAGCTCCAGAAACTATGGCTACACCTTC.

The V gene is TRBV28, the J gene TRBJ2-3; D may be TRBD1 (6 bases). V was trimmed by 8 bases and J by 4 bases, leaving 13 bases between them. In germline, CDR1 is MDHEN, CDR2 SYDVKM. The CDR3 sequence is 13 residues long. CDR3 in DNA: TGTGCCAGCGCACAGTCAGGGGCAGATACGCAGTATTTT. Encoded protein: CASAQSGADTQYF.

The V call is TRBV4-3, the J call TRBJ1-1, with 7 bases that match TRBD1. V lost 4 bases, J lost 0 bases, and 2 bases stayed unmatched. Germline values: CDR1 LGHNA, CDR2 YSLEER. CDR3 size: 14 residues. The CDR3 region is CASSRDSLNTEAFF. The CDR3 coding sequence is TGCGCCAGCAGCCGGGACAGCTTGAACACTGAAGCTTTCTTT.

In this sample, this clone turned up once. This chain uses TRBV10-1 with TRBJ2-7; 8 positions agree with TRBD1. Germline V gene data show CDR1 as WNHNN and CDR2 as SYGVQD (reference sequence). J lost 3 bases, V lost 5 bases, and 9 bases had no gene match. The CDR3 loop spans 15 amino acids. CDR3 nucleotide sequence: TGCGCCAGCAGTCCGGACAGGGCCTCTTACTACGAGCAGTACTTC. Translation: CASSPDRASYYEQYF.

This sequence joins TRBV7-9 and TRBJ1-2; weak D call: TRBD1 (5 bases). Trimming removed 5 bases from V and 7 bases from J, with 11 bases in between. Germline lookup yields CDR1 SEHNR and CDR2 FQNEAQ (reference sequence). The CDR3 contains 12 residues. The CDR3 region has the DNA TGTGCCAGCAGCCGTGACAGAAGTGGCTACACCTTC. This translates into CASSRDRSGYTF.

The V gene is TRBV7-2, the J gene TRBJ1-1, with 9 bases aligning to TRBD1. Per the germline V gene, CDR1 is SGHTA and CDR2 is FQGNSA. This CDR3 contains 15 residues. Losses at the gene ends were 4 bases for V and 4 bases for J; bases not matched to a gene: 7. The CDR3 coding sequence is TGTGCCAGCAGCTGGGACAGGGTGGGTGGCACTGAAGCTTTCTTT. Translation: CASSWDRVGGTEAFF.

This rearrangement joins TRBV5-6 to TRBJ1-5; 7 nucleotides match TRBD1. CDR1 is SGHDT, CDR2 YYEEEE, per germline. This CDR3 comprises 14 residues. Losses at the gene ends were 0 bases for V and 5 bases for J; bases not matched to a gene: 2. The CDR3, as DNA: TGTGCCAGCAGCTTGGAGGGGGCGGATCAGCCCCAGCATTTT. This gives the protein CASSLEGADQPQHF. Using reference TRBV5-6 and TRBJ1-5 for the parts outside the CDR3, the full variable domain is DAGVTQSPTHLIKTRGQQVTLRCSPKSGHDTVSWYQQALGQGPQFIFQYYEEEERQRGNFPDRFSGHQFPNYSSELNVNALLLGDSALYLCASSLEGADQPQHFGDGTRLSIL.

The chain uses TRBV28 and TRBJ1-6; the D is unclear. Germline V CDR1 and CDR2: MDHEN, SYDVKM. V lost 6 bases and J 7 bases, leaving 7 bases between the germline ends. The CDR3 extends over 12 amino acids. The CDR3 DNA is TGTGCCAGCAGGTCCGTAAATTCACCCCTCCACTTT. This translates into CASRSVNSPLHF.

The chain is built from TRBV12-5 and TRBJ1-1, with a possible D match to TRBD1 (5 bases). Per germline, CDR1 LGHNT and CDR2 FRNRAP. This CDR3 region has 13 residues. V gave up 1 base and J gave up 5 bases, with 8 bases separating them. In nucleotides, the CDR3 is TGTGCTAGTGGTTTGGGGGGACTAACTGAAGCTTTCTTT. Encoded protein: CASGLGGLTEAFF.

The rearrangement uses TRBV18 and TRBJ1-4, with a weak D call TRBD1 (5 bases). This CDR3 spans 15 amino acids. V was cut by 3 bases and J by 8 bases, with 16 bases left in between. Germline assignment: CDR1 KGHSH and CDR2 LQKENI. CDR3 protein: CASSPSGFSLEKLFF. CDR3 bases: TGTGCCAGCTCACCGTCAGGGTTCTCTTTAGAAAAACTGTTTTTT. Supplemented by reference TRBV18 and TRBJ1-4, the full variable domain reads NAGVMQNPRHLVRRRGQEARLRCSPMKGHSHVYWYRQLPEEGLKFMVYLQKENIIDESGMPKERFSAEFPKEGPSILRIQQVVRGDSAAYFCASSPSGFSLEKLFFGSGTQLSVL.

This clone has more than one count but fewer than ten. V gene TRBV6-5 combines with J gene TRBJ1-1; D unclear. Trimming stripped 6 bases from V and 4 bases from J, with 18 bases between. Germline V gene data show CDR1 as MNHEY and CDR2 as SVGAGI. CDR3 length equals 15 residues. The CDR3 protein is CASSSTSTGSTEAFF. The CDR3 nucleotides read TGTGCCAGCAGCTCCACCTCGACCGGGTCCACTGAAGCTTTCTTT.

V and J are TRBV27 and TRBJ2-1; 8 nucleotides line up with TRBD1. Germline trimming cut 0 bases from V and 7 bases from J; bases unmatched to any gene: 2. The CDR3 is 14 amino acids. The germline gives CDR1 MNHEY, CDR2 SMNVEV (reference sequence). Written as DNA, the CDR3 is TGTGCCAGCAGTTTATCCAGGGGGCAGAATGAGCAGTTCTTC. It is translated as CASSLSRGQNEQFF.

There are a few counts of this clone. This chain links TRBV30 with TRBJ1-1; tentative D call: TRBD1 (5 bases). The length of the CDR3 is 14 residues. In germline, CDR1 is GTSNPN, CDR2 SVGIG (reference sequence). V was trimmed by 0 bases and J by 5 bases, leaving 13 bases between them. The CDR3 nucleotides are TGTGCCTGGAGTGTGGGAGGGGTGGTAACTGAAGCTTTCTTT. Its protein is CAWSVGGVVTEAFF.

The J gene is TRBJ2-5, the V gene TRBV5-6; 10 bases match TRBD1. TRBJ2-7 explains the end of the DNA better; the J call may be wrong. The germline V gene encodes CDR1 SGHDT and CDR2 YYEEEE. The CDR3 extends over 14 amino acids. The CDR3 loop is CASSWGQGSGEQYF. CDR3 DNA sequence: TGTGCCAGCAGCTGGGGACAGGGGAGCGGCGAGCAGTACTTC.

The sample holds one count of this clone. This chain joins TRBV6-1 and TRBJ2-2; tentatively, D is TRBD2 (7 bases). The CDR3 is 15 residues long. Germline assignment: CDR1 MNHNS and CDR2 SASEGT. The V and J ends lost 1 base and 8 bases respectively, with 14 bases between them. The CDR3, as DNA: TGTGCCAGCAGTGAAGAGGGGGGGCGCAAAGGGGAGCTGTTTTTT. Its protein is CASSEEGGRKGELFF.

This clone was recorded a few times. The chain employs TRBV5-1 and TRBJ2-3; 12 bases are shared with TRBD1. The germline gives CDR1 SGHRS, CDR2 YFSETQ. V shed 4 bases and J 6 bases; nucleotides not matched to a gene: 9. The CDR3 spans 16 residues. Here the CDR3 reads CASSPGRDRGLDTQYF. Written as DNA, the CDR3 is TGCGCCAGCAGCCCTGGCCGGGACAGGGGGCTCGATACGCAGTATTTT.

The J gene is TRBJ2-7, the V gene TRBV10-3, with 11 bases lining up with TRBD2. Trimming at V came to 10 bases and at J to 0 bases, leaving 5 bases not matched to a gene. The CDR3 runs 14 residues. Germline V gene lookup returns CDR1 ENHRY and CDR2 SYGVKD. Here the CDR3 DNA reads TGTGCCACCGGGACTAGCGGCATCTCCTACGAGCAGTACTTC. Its translation is CATGTSGISYEQYF.

This clone occurred once. V is TRBV7-2 and J is TRBJ1-1; D call uncertain. V was trimmed by 1 base and J by 3 bases, leaving 12 bases between them. The germline V gene encodes CDR1 SGHTA and CDR2 FQGNSA. The CDR3 totals 15 residues. As DNA, the CDR3 is TGTGCCAGCAGCTTAGTTACGGGAGGGTACACTGAAGCTTTCTTT. It translates to CASSLVTGGYTEAFF.

This clone has only one observation. The rearrangement uses TRBV6-1 and TRBJ1-1, with 7 bases fitting TRBD1. From germline, CDR1 is MNHNS and CDR2 SASEGT. Trimming cost V 6 bases and J 5 bases; bases outside gene matches: 6. The CDR3 spans 13 residues. As DNA, the CDR3 is TGTGCCAGCAGGGAATCAGGGGGAACTGAAGCTTTCTTT. It is translated as CASRESGGTEAFF.

CDR3 DNA sequence: TGTGCCAGCAGTTCCGTGACAGCCGGGAATGAAAAACTGTTTTTT. It codes for CASSSVTAGNEKLFF. The chain couples TRBV27 to TRBJ1-4, with D possibly being TRBD1 (5 bases). Germline V CDR1 and CDR2: MNHEY, SMNVEV (reference sequence). The V end lost 4 bases, the J end lost 5 bases, and 14 bases lay between the germline ends. CDR3 length: 15 amino acids.

This clone was seen just once. This chain joins TRBV7-9 and TRBJ1-5; 10 bases map to TRBD1. With V trimmed by 0 bases and J by 2 bases, 1 base remained unmatched. Germline V gene data show CDR1 as SEHNR and CDR2 as FQNEAQ (reference sequence). This CDR3 contains 16 residues. CDR3 in DNA: TGTGCCAGCAGCTTAGCCGGGACAGGGGGCAATCAGCCCCAGCATTTT. This codes for CASSLAGTGGNQPQHF.

The chain joins TRBV15 to TRBJ2-3, with 7 positions matching TRBD2. The CDR3 totals 13 residues. Germline V lookup: CDR1 LNHNV, CDR2 YYDKDF (reference sequence). The trim removed 8 bases at V and 6 bases at J, leaving 8 bases unmatched. The CDR3 reads CATRVGRADTQYF. The CDR3 bases are TGTGCCACCCGGGTGGGGAGGGCGGATACGCAGTATTTT.